Included here is one TCR beta chain sequence, with context. Its antigen remains unknown. Researchers report immunoSEQ v3.0 was run at survey level. Produced via immunoSEQ multiplex PCR; TCRdb's table is partial and in-frame only. The sample contains 20,000 to 30,000 clones, 87% of which appear only once. Trimming cost V 1 base and J 5 bases; bases outside gene matches: 9. Per germline, CDR1 SEHNR and CDR2 FQNEAQ (reference sequence). This CDR3 spans 16 amino acids. This entry comes from a study of long-term antiretroviral therapy in people with HIV. Study-level information: The oldest specimens predate the 2015 immediate-ART recommendation by about a decade.

Notes on the study in general: Once patients were on ART, diversity went higher but still fell short of transplant donor controls. Documentation of ART adherence, viral resistance or therapy changes was absent.

Ahead of DNA extraction, samples held about 0.95-10 million cryopreserved PBMC each. The origin of this receptor is a man aged 50-59 years with HIV. The V call is TRBV7-9, the J call TRBJ1-1; 8 bases agree with TRBD1. The material was unsorted PBMCs, obtained 1.8 years before starting antiretroviral therapy. The CDR3 protein is CASSLGTGFLVTEAFF. The CDR3 region has the DNA TGTGCCAGCAGCTTAGGGACAGGGTTCTTAGTAACTGAAGCTTTCTTT.